This T cell receptor beta chain was profiled in a study of T cell responses to AZD1222 COVID-19 vaccine. Here immunoSEQ multiplex PCR was the method, and the copy in TCRdb shows in-frame clones only, minus some. The sample has about 180,000 clones, approximately 86% seen once; the top ten hold 0.4% to 0.5%. General study findings and limits: Scientists sampled the repertoires only once the peak T cell response had passed. Among spike-specific TCRs, nearly half reportedly target unmutated variant regions. Increases in Spike-specific TCR breadth and depth were seen after two AZD1222 doses.

A remark on this clone: The antigen is unknown.

CDR1 is MNHEY and CDR2 is SVGAGI in the germline V gene. The CDR3 length is 14 residues. V was trimmed by 6 bases and J by 2 bases, leaving 14 bases between them. This receptor was obtained from an adult in good health. Sequencing was performed on peripheral blood, taken on day 0 of AZD1222 vaccination. The chain combines TRBV6-5 with TRBJ2-7, with D hard to call. In DNA form, the CDR3 reads TGTGCCAGCAGCATGGGTCAGGCGACCTACGAGCAGTACTTC. Amino acids: CASSMGQATYEQYF.